Sequencing of this T cell receptor (beta chain) was carried out in a study of blood T cell repertoires in COVID-19. Data came from immunoSEQ multiplex PCR; TCRdb stores just in-frame clones and leaves some out. Of approximately 350,000 clones in the sample, around 82% were seen once. The CDR3 runs 15 residues. V shed 5 bases, J shed 2 bases, and the junction held 8 bases outside the gene matches. Looked up from germline, CDR1 is GTSNPN and CDR2 is SVGIG (reference sequence). Sequencing was carried out using peripheral blood. This TCR came from a man aged 25-45 years with active or convalescent COVID-19. The chain employs TRBV30 and TRBJ2-3; 9 positions match TRBD2. CDR3 protein: CAWVTGTSSTDTQYF. Written as DNA, the CDR3 is TGTGCCTGGGTAACCGGGACTAGCTCCACAGATACGCAGTATTTT.